These T cell receptor beta chains were read from a single sample in a study of post-analysis software for immune sequencing data. TCRdb re-derived calls from the PCR reads in MiXCR, one entry per CDR3 protein. The data contain fewer than 850,000 distinct CDR3 sequences, 25% to 30% of them singletons. The material sequenced was blood. The receptors originated from a girl aged 5-17 years with multiple sclerosis. CDR3s include the opening cysteine and the closing phenylalanine or tryptophan. Fields, in order: D gene, V gene, clone size, J gene, CDR3 DNA, CDR3 protein. A D gene is named only where the DNA matches it firmly. Only part of the rows carry a size: once, few, many, or a class if the clone is expanded.

>.|TRBV7-8|many|TRBJ2-1
TGTGCCAGCAGTGTGGTTGGAAATGAGCAGTTCTTC
CASSVVGNEQFF
>TRBD2|TRBV6-4|.|TRBJ2-1
TGTGCCACCGCCCTAGCGGGCTCCTACAATGAGCAGTTCTTC
CATALAGSYNEQFF
>TRBD1|TRBV9|.|TRBJ2-3
TGTGCCAGCAGCAACCGGGACAGGGGCACAGATACGCAGTATTTT
CASSNRDRGTDTQYF
>.|TRBV15|.|TRBJ2-1
TGTGCCACCAGCAGGGGTAAGCCCGAGCAGTTCTTC
CATSRGKPEQFF
>.|TRBV9|.|TRBJ1-2
TGTGCCAGCAGCGGACTCCAGGGGCGAAACTATGGCTACACCTTC
CASSGLQGRNYGYTF
>.|TRBV29-1|few|TRBJ2-1
TGCAGCGTTTTTGAGCGCACCAATGAGCAGTTCTTC
CSVFERTNEQFF
>.|TRBV12-3/TRBV12-4|.|TRBJ2-3
TGTGCCAGCAGTTTGTCGTGGTTGGTCGGGGCAGATACGCAGTATTTT
CASSLSWLVGADTQYF
>.|TRBV18|.|TRBJ2-3
TGTGCCAGCTCGGGACTCTTGACAGATACGCAGTATTTT
CASSGLLTDTQYF
>TRBD2|TRBV28|few|TRBJ2-5
TGTGCCAGCAGCGACGGGACTATGGAGACCCAGTACTTC
CASSDGTMETQYF
>TRBD2|TRBV6-2/TRBV6-3|.|TRBJ2-1
TGTGCCAGCCCCTATAGACGCGGGGGTGAGCAGTTCTTC
CASPYRRGGEQFF
>.|TRBV20-1|.|TRBJ2-7
TGCAGTGCTAGAAACCGGGACATTGCCTACGAGCAGTACTTC
CSARNRDIAYEQYF
>.|TRBV14|.|TRBJ2-3
TGTGCCAGCAGCCAAGATCTCCTAGATACGCAGTATTTT
CASSQDLLDTQYF
>.|TRBV14|.|TRBJ2-6
TGTGCCAGCAGCCTCCTCGGACAGACACTAAGCTCTGGGGCCAACGTCCTGACTTTC
CASSLLGQTLSSGANVLTF
>TRBD2|TRBV20-1|.|TRBJ2-7
TGCAGTGCTAGTCGAGCTAGCGGTTCCTACGAGCAGTACTTC
CSASRASGSYEQYF
>.|TRBV4-3|.|TRBJ2-3
TGCGCCAGCAGCCAAAGTTTGGGACCGGATACGCAGTATTTT
CASSQSLGPDTQYF
>.|TRBV6-5|.|TRBJ1-6
TGTGCCAGCAGAAACACAGGGAGCGGTTCACCCCTCCACTTT
CASRNTGSGSPLHF
>.|TRBV20-1|.|TRBJ1-1
TGCAGTGCTAGAGATCGGTACTCTTCAGTATTTAACACTGAAGCTTTCTTT
CSARDRYSSVFNTEAFF
>.|TRBV7-9|.|TRBJ1-5
TGTGCCAGCAGCCCTTTTCCCTCAGGGAGCGCAGATCAGCCCCAGCATTTT
CASSPFPSGSADQPQHF
>.|TRBV6-5|few|TRBJ2-5
TGTGCCAGCAGTCCTCGATCCTTGCAAGAGACCCAGTACTTC
CASSPRSLQETQYF
>TRBD2|TRBV5-1|.|TRBJ2-3
TGCGCCAGCAGCTTCTACACTAGCGGAGCTACCCCAGATACGCAGTATTTT
CASSFYTSGATPDTQYF
>.|TRBV29-1|.|TRBJ2-3
TGCAGCGTTGGGACTGGCGTTCCAGATACGCAGTATTTT
CSVGTGVPDTQYF
>.|TRBV28|.|TRBJ2-3
TGTGCCAGCAGTTTATCCGGGCTCCCGCAGTCGGATACGCAGTATTTT
CASSLSGLPQSDTQYF
>.|TRBV7-6|.|TRBJ1-6
TGTGCCAGCAGCCATGCGGCAAGTCCCATCGACCGCAATAATTCACCCCTCCACTTT
CASSHAASPIDRNNSPLHF
>.|TRBV7-9|.|TRBJ1-3
TGTGCCAGCAGCCCTACCCGACCTTTCGGAGAGGGAAACACCATATATTTT
CASSPTRPFGEGNTIYF
>TRBD2|TRBV20-1|few|TRBJ2-1
TGCAGTGCTGTCCGACTAGCGGGAGGATATGAGCAGTTCTTC
CSAVRLAGGYEQFF
>.|TRBV7-8|few|TRBJ2-3
TGTGCCAGCAGCTTAGGACAGTATACGCAGTATTTT
CASSLGQYTQYF
>.|TRBV6-5|many|TRBJ2-3
TGTGCCAGCAGTCGAAACCGACAGATTAGCACAGATACGCAGTATTTT
CASSRNRQISTDTQYF
>.|TRBV6-2/TRBV6-3|.|TRBJ2-1
TGTGCCAGCAGACTCCTCAAGACAGGCCCCCTCGATGAGCAGTTCTTC
CASRLLKTGPLDEQFF
>TRBD2|TRBV20-1|.|TRBJ2-1
TGCAGTGCTGACCCTAGCGGGACACTCTCCTACAATGAGCAGTTCTTC
CSADPSGTLSYNEQFF
>TRBD1|TRBV6-1|.|TRBJ2-4
TGTGTCAGCCTTTGGCAGGGGGTGGCCAAAAACATTCAGTACTTC
CVSLWQGVAKNIQYF
>.|TRBV7-9|.|TRBJ2-3
TGTGCCAGCAGCTTGCCTTCAACCCCATCAGATACGCGGTATTTT
CASSLPSTPSDTRYF
>.|TRBV2|few|TRBJ2-1
TGTGCCAGCAGGAAGGACCTCACGGGTAATGAGCAGTTCTTC
CASRKDLTGNEQFF
>.|TRBV29-1|few|TRBJ2-3
TGCAGCGTTGTCAGGACGGGTTCAGATACGCAGTATTTT
CSVVRTGSDTQYF
>TRBD2|TRBV20-1|.|TRBJ2-5
TGCAGTGCTAGAGATGGGAGCGGGGGAGAGACCCAGTACTTC
CSARDGSGGETQYF
>.|TRBV5-5|.|TRBJ2-4
TGTGCCAGCCGCCCCGAGTATTCTGGCGCGGGTTGGGGGCAGTACTTC
CASRPEYSGAGWGQYF
>.|TRBV12-3/TRBV12-4|few|TRBJ1-6
TGTGCCAGCAGTCCCAACCACAGGGATTCACCCCTCCACTTT
CASSPNHRDSPLHF
>TRBD2|TRBV7-2|.|TRBJ2-7
TGTGCCAGCAGCTCTAGCGGGAGGGCCTGCGAGCAGTACTTC
CASSSSGRACEQYF
>TRBD2|TRBV24-1|.|TRBJ2-1
TGTGCCACCAGTGGGGGGATATTTAGCGGGAATGAGCAGTTCTTC
CATSGGIFSGNEQFF
>TRBD2|TRBV20-1|few|TRBJ2-5
TGCAGTGCTAGAGATCGATTTGGTCGGGGGGGCTATGAGACCCAGTACTTC
CSARDRFGRGGYETQYF
>.|TRBV7-9|.|TRBJ2-5
TGTGCCAGCAGCTCGGCAGGGCCCCGACTCGTGGCCCAGTACTTC
CASSSAGPRLVAQYF
>.|TRBV18|.|TRBJ2-7
TGTGCTAGCTCACCTCGGGCAGACTCTACCTACGAGCAGTACTTC
CASSPRADSTYEQYF
>TRBD2|TRBV7-2|.|TRBJ2-7
TGTGCCAGCAGCGGCCTAGCGGGGGGTTACAACGAGCAGTACTTC
CASSGLAGGYNEQYF
>TRBD2|TRBV5-1|.|TRBJ2-5
TGCGCCAGCAGCGTTGAGGCGGGAGCGGGTGAGACCCAGTACTTC
CASSVEAGAGETQYF
>.|TRBV5-6|.|TRBJ2-2
TGTGCCAGCAGCTTAATAGCCGGGGAGCTGTTTTTT
CASSLIAGELFF
>.|TRBV7-9|few|TRBJ1-1
TGTGCCAGCAGCTTCGGCAGGGGCCTTGAGAACACTGAAGCTTTCTTT
CASSFGRGLENTEAFF
>TRBD1|TRBV10-3|once|TRBJ2-3
TGTGCCATCAGTGAGAGGACAGGGGGCTACACAGATATGCAGTATTTT
CAISERTGGYTDMQYF
>.|TRBV5-6|.|TRBJ2-1
TGTGCCAGCAGCTTGGCCGGGGCAGTATGCAATGAGCAGTTCTTC
CASSLAGAVCNEQFF
>TRBD2|TRBV6-2/TRBV6-3|once|TRBJ2-1
TGTGCCAGCAAGTCCGGGACTAGCGGCTTGGGTGGTGAGCAGTTCTTC
CASKSGTSGLGGEQFF